This TCR beta chain was sequenced in a study of cytomegalovirus exposure and HLA in healthy donors. The CDR3 sequence is 14 residues long. Germline V CDR1 and CDR2: SEHNR, FQNEAQ (reference sequence). Deletions cut 11 bases from V and 3 bases from J, with 19 bases between. Study-level points and caveats: Available immune exposure information was restricted to CMV serostatus only. HLA-A and HLA-B allele assignments for most subjects were reportedly predicted accurately using TCR beta sequences.

The PCR employed 60 Vbeta primers together with 13 Jbeta primers. Libraries were prepared by immunoSEQ multiplex PCR; TCRdb keeps only in-frame clonotypes and omits some of them. The sample yields around 120,000 clones, around three quarters seen once. For this clone: Its antigen is unidentified.

Likely unrecorded immune exposures existed in these nominally healthy donors. This chain connects TRBV7-9 to TRBJ1-2, with a weak D call TRBD1 (6 bases). What was sequenced was PBMCs. This sequence originates from a woman between 55 and 75 years old in good health and CMV-seropositive. CDR3 region: CAGQRGGLDYGYTF. The CDR3 region has the DNA TGTGCCGGACAAAGGGGGGGCCTGGACTATGGCTACACCTTC.